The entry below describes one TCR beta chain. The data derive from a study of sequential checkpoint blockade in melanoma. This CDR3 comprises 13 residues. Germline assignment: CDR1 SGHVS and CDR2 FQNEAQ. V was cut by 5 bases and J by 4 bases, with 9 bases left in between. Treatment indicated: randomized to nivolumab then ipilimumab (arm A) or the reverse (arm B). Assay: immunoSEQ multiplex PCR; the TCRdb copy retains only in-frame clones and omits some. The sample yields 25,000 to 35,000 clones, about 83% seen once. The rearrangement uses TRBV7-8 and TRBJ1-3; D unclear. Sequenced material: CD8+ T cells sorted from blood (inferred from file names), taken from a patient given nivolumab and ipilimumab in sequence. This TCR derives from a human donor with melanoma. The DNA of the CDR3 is TGTGCCAGCAGCCCCACGGGGGGAAACACCATATATTTT. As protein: CASSPTGGNTIYF.